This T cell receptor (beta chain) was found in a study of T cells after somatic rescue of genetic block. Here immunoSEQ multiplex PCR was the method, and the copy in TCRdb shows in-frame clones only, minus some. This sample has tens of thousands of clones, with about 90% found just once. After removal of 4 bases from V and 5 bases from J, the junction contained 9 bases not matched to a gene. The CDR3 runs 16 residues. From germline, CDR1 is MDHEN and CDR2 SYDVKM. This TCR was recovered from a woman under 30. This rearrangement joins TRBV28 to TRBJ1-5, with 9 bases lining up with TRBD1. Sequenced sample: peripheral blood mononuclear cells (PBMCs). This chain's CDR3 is CASSSPGGQGDQPQHF. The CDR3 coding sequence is TGTGCCAGCAGTTCCCCAGGGGGACAGGGAGATCAGCCCCAGCATTTT. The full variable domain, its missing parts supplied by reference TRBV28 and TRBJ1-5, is DVKVTQSSRYLVKRTGEKVFLECVQDMDHENMFWYRQDPGLGLRLIYFSYDVKMKEKGDIPEGYSVSREKKERFSLILESASTNQTSMYLCASSSPGGQGDQPQHFGDGTRLSIL.